Shown below are 4 T cell receptor beta chains from a single sample sequenced in a study of blood T cell repertoires in COVID-19. Measured with immunoSEQ multiplex PCR; TCRdb has only the in-frame clones, and not every one. Among about 200,000 clones listed, approximately 88% were seen once. Sequenced input: peripheral blood. These receptors were taken from a man aged 40-49 years with acute or convalescent COVID-19.

This clone has just one count. The CDR3 DNA follows: TGTGCCAGCAGTCAGAGGCAGTCGAACACTGAAGCTTTCTTT. This translates into CASSQRQSNTEAFF. The chain employs TRBV6-5 and TRBJ1-1, with D unresolved. CDR3 length: 14 residues. The germline V gene encodes CDR1 MNHEY and CDR2 SVGAGI. V lost 5 bases, J lost 1 base, and 11 bases lay in between.

This clone was seen only once. V and J are TRBV6-1 and TRBJ2-7; 10 bases are a match to TRBD2. The CDR3 consists of 16 residues. The V segment lost 0 bases and the J segment 3 bases; nucleotides outside the gene matches: 5. Germline CDR1 MNHNS, CDR2 SASEGT. CDR3: CASSEATLAGVYEQYF. As DNA, the CDR3 is TGTGCCAGCAGTGAAGCAACGCTAGCGGGAGTCTACGAGCAGTACTTC.

V is TRBV11-2 and J is TRBJ1-2; possible D gene TRBD1, 6 bases. This CDR3 is 14 amino acids long. Trimming cost V 6 bases and J 4 bases, with 15 bases left between them. Germline V gene lookup returns CDR1 SGHAT and CDR2 FQNNGV. The CDR3 protein is CASRFTGLPYGYTF. CDR3 nucleotides: TGTGCCAGCAGGTTCACAGGGCTTCCCTATGGCTACACCTTC.

This clone has more than one count but fewer than ten. The V call is TRBV9, the J call TRBJ2-1; D ambiguous. CDR3 length: 14 amino acids. Looked up from germline, CDR1 is SGDLS and CDR2 is YYNGEE. V lost 2 bases to trimming and J lost 5 bases, with 11 bases between them. CDR3 region: CASSVGSLNNEQFF. The DNA of the CDR3 is TGTGCCAGCAGCGTCGGGTCCTTGAACAATGAGCAGTTCTTC. The complete variable domain, with remaining parts taken from reference TRBV9 and TRBJ2-1, reads DSGVTQTPKHLITATGQRVTLRCSPRSGDLSVYWYQQSLDQGLQFLIQYYNGEERAKGNILERFSAQQFPDLHSELNLSSLELGDSALYFCASSVGSLNNEQFFGPGTRLTVL.